The 2 T cell receptor beta chains reported below all come from one sample, sequenced in a study of neurological immune-mediated disorders. MiXCR, applied by TCRdb to the 5' RACE reads, yields one record per CDR3 protein. Among tens of thousands of distinct CDR3 sequences listed, roughly an eighth were seen once. Sequenced input: PBMCs. The receptors shown here come from a woman aged 45 to 65 with HTLV-1-associated myelopathy (HAM/TSP).

This clonotype has ten or more counts. This chain uses TRBV3-1 with TRBJ1-6; 7 bases map to TRBD1. CDR3 length: 19 amino acids. Germline assignment: CDR1 LGHDT and CDR2 YNNKEL (reference sequence). The trim removed 0 bases at V and 5 bases at J, leaving 13 bases unmatched. CDR3 sequence: CASSQDFPVGTEDNSPLHF. The CDR3, as DNA: TGTGCCAGCAGCCAAGATTTCCCAGTAGGGACAGAAGATAATTCACCCCTCCACTTT.

This clonotype was seen ten or more times. This chain links TRBV18 with TRBJ2-7; D is perhaps TRBD1 or TRBD2 (6 bases each). This CDR3 region has 15 residues. Trimming removed 3 bases from V and 3 bases from J, with 15 bases in between. Germline assignment: CDR1 KGHSH and CDR2 LQKENI. The CDR3 loop reads CASSPLGGEDYEQYF. The CDR3 nucleotides are TGTGCCAGCTCACCTCTCGGGGGCGAAGACTACGAGCAGTACTTC.